The 16 T cell receptor beta chains below all came from one sample that was sequenced in a study of brain T cells in children with intractable seizures. Only in-frame clones appear in the TCRdb table, and some are missing; sequencing was by immunoSEQ multiplex PCR. The sample has roughly 80,000 clones; 85% to 95% are singletons. This specimen consisted of peripheral blood, obtained at surgery. The source is a boy in the first two years of life with tuberous sclerosis and intractable seizures.

The chain links TRBV7-9 to TRBJ1-1; D is unclear. V lost 5 bases to trimming and J lost 5 bases, with 12 bases between them. Germline V CDR1 and CDR2: SEHNR, FQNEAQ (reference sequence). The CDR3 length is 13 residues. CDR3 DNA sequence: TGTGCCAGCAGCCCGTCACCGGGAACTGAAGCTTTCTTT. It is translated as CASSPSPGTEAFF.

The V gene is TRBV14, the J gene TRBJ2-2; possible D gene TRBD1, 6 bases. V lost 0 bases, J lost 0 bases, and 8 bases lay in between. The CDR3 consists of 16 residues. Germline V gene data show CDR1 as SGHDN and CDR2 as FVKESK. The CDR3 nucleotides are TGTGCCAGCAGCCAAGACAGGGGCGCGAACACCGGGGAGCTGTTTTTT. It encodes CASSQDRGANTGELFF.

V and J are TRBV7-9 and TRBJ2-3; 9 nucleotides line up with TRBD2. Trimming removed 5 bases from V and 1 base from J; junction bases left unmatched: 4. Looked up from germline, CDR1 is SEHNR and CDR2 is FQNEAQ (reference sequence). CDR3 length equals 15 residues. CDR3 sequence reads: CASSARLAGTDTQYF. CDR3 DNA sequence: TGTGCCAGCAGCGCGAGACTAGCGGGCACAGATACGCAGTATTTT.

The J gene is TRBJ1-2, the V gene TRBV18; D unresolved. The CDR3 loop spans 15 amino acids. CDR1 KGHSH and CDR2 LQKENI come from the germline V gene. Trimming left V 3 bases short and J 0 bases short, with 11 bases between. The CDR3 loop reads CASSPEGWTNYGYTF. The DNA for the CDR3 is TGTGCCAGCTCACCGGAAGGATGGACTAACTATGGCTACACCTTC.

The genes are TRBV5-1 and TRBJ2-3; TRBD2 aligns across 9 bases. The V gene end was trimmed by 0 bases and the J gene end by 3 bases; junction bases not matched to a gene: 8. The CDR3 has 17 residues. Germline CDR1 SGHRS, CDR2 YFSETQ. CDR3 loop: CASSLVSSGRRTDTQYF. CDR3 nucleotide sequence: TGCGCCAGCAGCTTGGTGAGTAGCGGGAGACGGACAGATACGCAGTATTTT.

The J gene is TRBJ2-7, the V gene TRBV7-6; 7 bases map to TRBD2. From germline, CDR1 is SGHVS and CDR2 FNYEAQ. V gave up 5 bases and J gave up 1 base; unmatched junction bases: 8. The CDR3 has 15 residues. Here the CDR3 reads CASSPDGSGSYEQYF. The CDR3 DNA follows: TGTGCCAGCAGCCCCGATGGTAGCGGGTCCTACGAGCAGTACTTC.

The chain joins TRBV19 to TRBJ1-6, with TRBD1 matching over 8 bases. This CDR3 has 14 amino acids. The V segment lost 7 bases and the J segment 3 bases; nucleotides outside the gene matches: 2. CDR1 and CDR2 (germline): LNHDA, SQIVND (reference sequence). The CDR3 is CASKTGGYNSPLHF. In DNA form, the CDR3 reads TGTGCCAGTAAAACAGGGGGCTATAATTCACCCCTCCACTTT.

V usage is TRBV30 and J usage is TRBJ1-1, with D unresolved. CDR3 length: 15 amino acids. Germline V CDR1 and CDR2: GTSNPN, SVGIG (reference sequence). The ends were cut back, 2 bases at V and 1 base at J, with 14 bases in the middle. In DNA, the CDR3 is TGTGCCTGGAGTTTAGGAGTAGGGCAGAACACTGAAGCTTTCTTT. This codes for CAWSLGVGQNTEAFF.

In this sample, this clone turned up once. V is TRBV7-9 and J is TRBJ1-2, with a tentative D call TRBD1 (5 bases). This CDR3 is 13 amino acids long. Looked up from germline, CDR1 is SEHNR and CDR2 is FQNEAQ (reference sequence). The V end was cut by 8 bases, the J end by 4 bases, with 14 bases between. The DNA of the CDR3 is TGTGCCAGCGGGGGACTACCAGGCTATGGCTACACCTTC. This gives the protein CASGGLPGYGYTF.

The chain has TRBV19 and TRBJ2-7, with D perhaps TRBD1 (5 bases). With 3 bases removed from V and 2 bases from J, the gap between germline ends came to 23 bases. Germline CDR1 is LNHDA and CDR2 is SQIVND (reference sequence). This CDR3 is built from 18 residues. CDR3 in DNA: TGTGCCAGTAGTATTGGGCCCCGTACAATGGGGCCGGCCTACGAGCAGTACTTC. It is translated as CASSIGPRTMGPAYEQYF.

The genes are TRBV19 and TRBJ1-5; D might be TRBD1 (5 bases). This CDR3 spans 15 amino acids. The germline CDR1 and CDR2 sequences are LNHDA and SQIVND (reference sequence). V dropped 0 bases and J dropped 6 bases, with 12 bases sitting between them. The CDR3, as DNA: TGTGCCAGTAGTATAGATTCGTCAGGGCCTCAGCCCCAGCATTTT. It is translated as CASSIDSSGPQPQHF.

The chain carries TRBV6-5 and TRBJ2-7, with unresolved D. With 0 bases removed from V and 5 bases from J, the gap between germline ends came to 8 bases. The length of the CDR3 is 13 residues. CDR1 is MNHEY and CDR2 is SVGAGI in the germline V gene. The CDR3 coding sequence is TGTGCCAGCAGTTACTCCCTCTCAAACGAGCAGTACTTC. Amino acid sequence: CASSYSLSNEQYF.

This rearrangement joins TRBV28 to TRBJ2-2; D might be TRBD1 (6 bases). Germline CDR1 MDHEN, CDR2 SYDVKM. The length of the CDR3 is 15 residues. Trimming took off 10 bases at V and 0 bases at J, with 15 bases between the two ends. The CDR3 DNA reads as TGTGCCATCTCTCCCACAGGGTCGAACACCGGGGAGCTGTTTTTT. Translating gives CAISPTGSNTGELFF. The full variable domain, its missing parts supplied by reference TRBV28 and TRBJ2-2, is DVKVTQSSRYLVKRTGEKVFLECVQDMDHENMFWYRQDPGLGLRLIYFSYDVKMKEKGDIPEGYSVSREKKERFSLILESASTNQTSMYLCAISPTGSNTGELFFGEGSRLTVL.

The chain links TRBV27 to TRBJ2-1; D is perhaps TRBD1 (6 bases). CDR1 is MNHEY, CDR2 SMNVEV, per germline (reference sequence). V was trimmed by 2 bases and J by 4 bases, leaving 15 bases between them. The CDR3 has 16 residues. The CDR3 reads CASSLGGFRGYNEQFF. In DNA, the CDR3 is TGTGCCAGCAGTTTAGGGGGTTTTAGGGGGTACAATGAGCAGTTCTTC.

The rearrangement links TRBV6-5 to TRBJ2-1, with 11 bases aligning to TRBD2. This CDR3 comprises 16 residues. Germline lookup yields CDR1 MNHEY and CDR2 SVGAGI. The ends lost 2 bases at V and 8 bases at J; junction bases unmatched: 8. For the CDR3, the DNA is TGTGCCAGCAGTTACGGTGCTAGCGGGGGGTTATATGAGCAGTTCTTC. Encoded protein: CASSYGASGGLYEQFF.

The CDR3 reads CAWAASPGANNSPLHF. The CDR3 region has the DNA TGTGCCTGGGCCGCATCTCCGGGGGCCAATAATTCACCCCTCCACTTT. The chain combines TRBV30 with TRBJ1-6; weak D call: TRBD1 (6 bases). V lost 5 bases and J lost 5, with 19 bases in between. Germline lookup yields CDR1 GTSNPN and CDR2 SVGIG (reference sequence). The CDR3 covers 16 residues. The complete variable domain, with remaining parts taken from reference TRBV30 and TRBJ1-6, reads SQTIHQWPATLVQPVGSPLSLECTVEGTSNPNLYWYRQAAGRGLQLLFYSVGIGQISSEVPQNLSASRPQDRQFILSSKKLLLSDSGFYLCAWAASPGANNSPLHFGNGTRLTVT.